One TCR beta chain is described in this entry. This record comes from a study of shared clonotypes between healthy human individuals. Naive CD8 populations comprised CD45RO-negative cells positively selected for CCR7, excluding terminally differentiated effector memory CD45RA+ cells. Across several immunoSEQ plates, the genomic DNA of each subset was split evenly. Only in-frame clones appear in the TCRdb table, and some are missing; sequencing was by immunoSEQ multiplex PCR. The sample records around 2,000,000 clones, less than 95% being singletons. The source is a man between 18 and 29 years old in good health. Sequencing was carried out using naive CD8+ T cells sorted from blood.

The chain's CDR3 is CASSLFGGPEAFF. CDR3 bases: TGTGCCAGCAGTTTATTCGGGGGCCCTGAAGCTTTCTTT. The chain carries TRBV27 and TRBJ1-1; possible D gene TRBD1, 6 bases. There are 13 residues in the CDR3. Germline CDR1 and CDR2: MNHEY and SMNVEV (reference sequence). V lost 1 base and J 6 bases, leaving 9 bases between the germline ends.